This passage covers 5 T cell receptor beta chains from one sample sequenced in a study of cytomegalovirus exposure and HLA in healthy donors. It was with 60 Vbeta and 13 Jbeta primers that the PCR ran. Here immunoSEQ multiplex PCR was the method, and the copy in TCRdb shows in-frame clones only, minus some. This table holds around 170,000 clones, 60% to 85% found once. The sequencing sample was made of PBMCs. These receptors were taken from a woman between 40 and 55 years old in good health and CMV-seropositive.

A few counts support this clone. The rearrangement uses TRBV5-6 and TRBJ1-3, with D tentatively TRBD1 (5 bases). Trimming removed 3 bases at V and 4 bases at J, with 11 bases between. The CDR3 has 14 residues. Germline V gene data show CDR1 as SGHDT and CDR2 as YYEEEE. The CDR3 coding sequence is TGTGCCAGCAGCTATGACAGCTCCGGAAACACCATATATTTT. Residues: CASSYDSSGNTIYF.

This clone was recorded only once. This chain links TRBV5-4 with TRBJ2-1; possibly TRBD1 for D (5 bases). The germline CDR1 and CDR2 sequences are SGHNT and YYREEE (reference sequence). CDR3 length equals 15 residues. With 3 bases removed from V and 0 bases from J, the gap between germline ends came to 10 bases. The CDR3 here is CASSSDTNSYNEQFF. In DNA, the CDR3 is TGTGCCAGCAGCTCGGACACCAACTCCTACAATGAGCAGTTCTTC. The complete variable domain, with remaining parts taken from reference TRBV5-4 and TRBJ2-1, reads ETGVTQSPTHLIKTRGQQVTLRCSSQSGHNTVSWYQQALGQGPQFIFQYYREEENGRGNFPPRFSGLQFPNYSSELNVNALELDDSALYLCASSSDTNSYNEQFFGPGTRLTVL.

The rearrangement links TRBV7-2 to TRBJ2-2; D unclear. This CDR3 contains 13 residues. Trimming shortened V by 5 bases and J by 4 bases, and 8 bases separated the two germline ends. CDR1 and CDR2 from the germline V gene are SGHTA and FQGNSA. The CDR3 DNA reads TGTGCCAGCAGCGAGAGATCCACCGGGGAGCTGTTTTTT. It yields the protein CASSERSTGELFF.

The rearrangement links TRBV5-4 to TRBJ1-2; 7 bases agree with TRBD1. The CDR3 extends over 15 amino acids. Germline CDR1 SGHNT, CDR2 YYREEE (reference sequence). With V trimmed by 4 bases and J by 4 bases, 10 bases remained unmatched. As DNA, the CDR3 is TGTGCCAGCAGCCCCGGGGGAGACAGGGTCTATGGCTACACCTTC. Protein: CASSPGGDRVYGYTF. The full variable domain, rest sourced from reference TRBV5-4 and TRBJ1-2, is ETGVTQSPTHLIKTRGQQVTLRCSSQSGHNTVSWYQQALGQGPQFIFQYYREEENGRGNFPPRFSGLQFPNYSSELNVNALELDDSALYLCASSPGGDRVYGYTFGSGTRLTVV.

In its sample, this clone was seen a few times. The chain carries TRBV11-2 and TRBJ1-5; D might be TRBD1 (6 bases). Germline CDR1 and CDR2: SGHAT and FQNNGV. The CDR3 runs 13 residues. Trimming removed 3 bases from V and 5 bases from J, with 8 bases in between. CDR3 nucleotides: TGTGCCAGCAGCTTTGAGGGGGATCAGCCCCAGCATTTT. This gives the protein CASSFEGDQPQHF.